This T cell receptor beta chain appears in the sequencing data of a study of CD8+ T cells in alopecia areata. The CDR3 has 16 amino acids. Trimming at V came to 3 bases and at J to 9 bases, leaving 7 bases not matched to a gene. Germline CDR1 reads SGHDN; CDR2 reads FVKESK. RNA was isolated and reverse transcribed to cDNA, the sequencing template. Data came from immunoSEQ multiplex PCR; TCRdb stores just in-frame clones and leaves some out. The sample has about 200,000 clones, just over 55% seen once. The chain has TRBV14 and TRBJ2-1; 14 nucleotides agree with TRBD2. This sequence originates from a human donor in good health. The specimen was CD8+ T cells sorted from blood. Here the CDR3 reads CASSHRGLAGVFEQFF. The CDR3 DNA reads as TGTGCCAGCAGCCATAGGGGACTAGCGGGGGTCTTTGAGCAGTTCTTC.